These 8 T cell receptor beta chains originate from one sample sequenced in a study of T cells in Graves' hyperthyroidism and ophthalmopathy. Template material for amplifying TCR beta CDR3 regions consisted of RNA transcripts. A first-round RT-PCR of the TCR CDR3 used the HTBI primer set. TCRdb re-analysed the multiplex PCR reads in MiXCR, keeping a single row per CDR3 protein. The sample has some 700,000 distinct CDR3 sequences; 17% are singletons. Sequencing was performed on blood. These receptors were obtained from a man aged 45-65 years with Graves' hyperthyroidism.

This sequence joins TRBV6-5 and TRBJ2-1; 9 bases align to TRBD1. Germline V gene lookup returns CDR1 MNHEY and CDR2 SVGAGI. V lost 2 bases and J lost 10; bases outside the gene matches: 6. The CDR3 length is 14 residues. CDR3 amino acids: CASSYRTGGLEQFF. In nucleotides, the CDR3 is TGTGCCAGCAGTTACCGTACAGGGGGCTTAGAGCAGTTCTTC.

This clonotype has a count of ten or more. The V call is TRBV28, the J call TRBJ2-5; 10 bases agree with TRBD2. The trim removed 6 bases at V and 5 bases at J, leaving 12 bases unmatched. The CDR3 is made up of 16 amino acids. The germline gives CDR1 MDHEN, CDR2 SYDVKM. The DNA of the CDR3 is TGTGCCAGCAGCGCTTCGACTAGCGGGTTTGCTGAGACCCAGTACTTC. The encoded protein is CASSASTSGFAETQYF.

This chain joins TRBV29-1 and TRBJ2-1; possible D gene TRBD1, 6 bases. The CDR3 loop spans 13 amino acids. V was pared by 4 bases and J by 1 base, with 8 bases between. Germline CDR1 reads SQVTM; CDR2 reads ANQGSEA. This CDR3 reads CSVAGASYNEQFF. DNA of the CDR3: TGCAGCGTTGCAGGGGCATCCTACAATGAGCAGTTCTTC.

Ten or more counts support this clonotype. The CDR3 sequence: CASSIGQGAVDEQYF. CDR3 in DNA: TGTGCCAGCAGTATCGGACAGGGGGCTGTCGACGAGCAGTACTTC. The V call is TRBV12-3 or TRBV12-4, the J call TRBJ2-7, with 11 positions matching TRBD1. This CDR3 contains 15 residues. The V and J ends lost 5 bases and 5 bases, in that order; junction bases with no gene match: 8.

This sequence joins TRBV27 and TRBJ2-7, with 10 bases that match TRBD1. CDR3 size: 14 residues. From germline, CDR1 is MNHEY and CDR2 SMNVEV (reference sequence). V shed 8 bases and J 2 bases; nucleotides not matched to a gene: 6. The DNA for the CDR3 is TGTGCCAGCGCCTTTGGGACAGGGGCCTACGAGCAGTACTTC. Translating gives CASAFGTGAYEQYF.

The CDR3: CASSQPSNEKLFF. The CDR3 DNA reads TGTGCCAGTAGTCAACCGAGTAATGAAAAACTGTTTTTT. The V call is TRBV19, the J call TRBJ1-4; D is ambiguous. The CDR3 contains 13 residues. V lost 5 bases, J lost 4 bases, and 8 bases lay in between. The germline V gene encodes CDR1 LNHDA and CDR2 SQIVND (reference sequence).

In its sample, this clonotype was seen many times. The chain employs TRBV12-3 or TRBV12-4 and TRBJ2-7; TRBD2 agrees at 11 bases. The CDR3 loop spans 16 amino acids. After removal of 5 bases from V and 0 bases from J, the junction contained 6 bases not matched to a gene. The DNA for the CDR3 is TGTGCCAGCAGTGGCGGACTAGCGGGCGTCTCCTACGAGCAGTACTTC. Protein: CASSGGLAGVSYEQYF.

The chain recombines TRBV29-1 with TRBJ2-1; TRBD2 might be the D (7 bases). Germline V CDR1 and CDR2: SQVTM, ANQGSEA. The ends were cut back, 4 bases at V and 8 bases at J, with 9 bases in the middle. The CDR3 contains 11 residues. The CDR3 loop reads CSVVGGHEQFF. Written as DNA, the CDR3 is TGCAGCGTTGTCGGGGGGCATGAGCAGTTCTTC.